Relative to its sample, the clone carrying this T cell receptor beta chain is medium-sized (0.01 to 0.1%). Among the patients, none had received any treatment before thyroid surgery. The data stem from a study of metastatic and nonmetastatic thyroid tumors. Across the whole study: The study looked at repertoires side by side in blood and in tumor or nodule tissue from malignant and benign thyroid patients.

The CDR3 sequence is 13 residues long. Germline-derived CDR1 and CDR2 are DFQATT and SNEGSKA (reference sequence). TCRdb redid the clone calls on the PCR reads using MiXCR. The table has 30,000 to 35,000 clones, 25% to 30% seen once. The TCR comes from a female donor with papillary thyroid cancer or a benign thyroid nodule (not recorded which). Some clones in this sample may be carry-over from other donors' samples. This chain connects TRBV20-1 to TRBJ2-7, with TRBD2 matching over 11 bases. Sequenced material: blood. For the CDR3, the DNA is TGCAGGGCCACGACTAGCGGGACTTACGAGCAGTACTTC. It codes for CRATTSGTYEQYF.